This T cell receptor (beta chain) was recovered during a study of tumor-infiltrating lymphocytes in primary liver carcinoma. Broader study findings: Relative to blood, tumors carried a significantly larger fraction of the repertoire in their top 250 clones (p = 0.039). Tumor-adjacent and tumor-blood pairs shared less of their repertoires than tumor region pairs shared.

The germline gives CDR1 SGHAT, CDR2 FQDESV (reference sequence). This CDR3 is 14 amino acids long. V dropped 6 bases and J dropped 5 bases, with 16 bases sitting between them. The input was approximately 0.45 ug total RNA; TCR beta cDNA was made from it with a constant-region primer. Three-round nested multiplex PCR performed with slightly modified ARM-PCR produced the TCR beta libraries. PCR rounds one and two used TRBV1-TRBV30 forward primers with a C-beta reverse primer for 10 cycles each. TCRdb re-called the multiplex PCR reads with MiXCR, one entry per CDR3 protein. This table holds about 32,000 distinct CDR3 sequences, 75% to 85% found once. Remarks on this clonotype: Its antigen remains unknown.

Unsorted bulk tissue of about 20-32 mg yielded co-extracted RNA and DNA. The source of this sequence is a man aged 40-49 years with primary liver carcinoma and hepatitis B virus infection. Sequencing was done on a sample of liver tumor tissue from sampling region 5. Subset reported: tumor region T5, tumor centre. V gene TRBV11-1 combines with J gene TRBJ2-5; the D is unclear. CDR3 in amino acids: CASSGVVEMETQYF. The CDR3 nucleotides are TGTGCCAGCAGTGGAGTGGTGGAGATGGAGACCCAGTACTTC.